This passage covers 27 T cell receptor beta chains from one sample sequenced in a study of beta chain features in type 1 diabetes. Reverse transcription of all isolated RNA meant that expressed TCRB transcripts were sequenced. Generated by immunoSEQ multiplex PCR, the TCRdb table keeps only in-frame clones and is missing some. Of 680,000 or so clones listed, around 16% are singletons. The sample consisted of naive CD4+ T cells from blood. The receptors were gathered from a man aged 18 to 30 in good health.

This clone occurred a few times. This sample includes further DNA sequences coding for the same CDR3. CDR3 DNA: TGTGCCAGCTCACCGGTGGATACGCAGTATTTT. Its translation: CASSPVDTQYF. The chain employs TRBV18 and TRBJ2-3; D unresolved. Trimming shortened V by 3 bases and J by 6 bases, and 4 bases separated the two germline ends. CDR1 and CDR2 from the germline V gene are KGHSH and LQKENI. CDR3 length equals 11 residues. Filled out from reference TRBV18 and TRBJ2-3, the complete variable domain reads NAGVMQNPRHLVRRRGQEARLRCSPMKGHSHVYWYRQLPEEGLKFMVYLQKENIIDESGMPKERFSAEFPKEGPSILRIQQVVRGDSAAYFCASSPVDTQYFGPGTRLTVL.

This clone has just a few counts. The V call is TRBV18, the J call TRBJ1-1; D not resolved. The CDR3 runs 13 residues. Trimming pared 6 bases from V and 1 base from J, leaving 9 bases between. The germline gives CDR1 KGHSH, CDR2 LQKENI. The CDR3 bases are TGTGCCAGCTCCCGGGCGGGGAACACTGAAGCTTTCTTT. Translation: CASSRAGNTEAFF. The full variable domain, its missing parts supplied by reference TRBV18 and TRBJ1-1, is NAGVMQNPRHLVRRRGQEARLRCSPMKGHSHVYWYRQLPEEGLKFMVYLQKENIIDESGMPKERFSAEFPKEGPSILRIQQVVRGDSAAYFCASSRAGNTEAFFGQGTRLTVV.

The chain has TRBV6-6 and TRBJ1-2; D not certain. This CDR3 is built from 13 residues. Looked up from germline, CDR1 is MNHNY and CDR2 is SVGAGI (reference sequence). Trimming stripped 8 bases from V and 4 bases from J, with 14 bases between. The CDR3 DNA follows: TGTGCCAGCGAGGGAAATGGGATCTATGGCTACACCTTC. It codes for CASEGNGIYGYTF.

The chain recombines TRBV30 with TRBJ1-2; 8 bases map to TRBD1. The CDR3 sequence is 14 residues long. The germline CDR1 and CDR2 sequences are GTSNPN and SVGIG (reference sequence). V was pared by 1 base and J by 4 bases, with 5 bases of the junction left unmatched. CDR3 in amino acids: CAWSAGGDGYGYTF. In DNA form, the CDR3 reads TGTGCCTGGAGTGCAGGGGGCGACGGCTATGGCTACACCTTC.

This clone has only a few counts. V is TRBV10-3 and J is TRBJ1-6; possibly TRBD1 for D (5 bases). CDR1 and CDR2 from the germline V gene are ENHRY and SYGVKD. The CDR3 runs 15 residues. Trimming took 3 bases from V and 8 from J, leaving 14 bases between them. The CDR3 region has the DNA TGTGCCATCAGTGAAGGACAAACTCTGGATTCACCCCTCCACTTT. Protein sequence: CAISEGQTLDSPLHF.

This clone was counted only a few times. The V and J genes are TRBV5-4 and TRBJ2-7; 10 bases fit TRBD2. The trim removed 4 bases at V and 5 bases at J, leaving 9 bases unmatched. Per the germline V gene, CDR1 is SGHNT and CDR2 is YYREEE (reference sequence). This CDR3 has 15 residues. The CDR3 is CASSMGTSERDEQYF. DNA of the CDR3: TGTGCCAGCAGCATGGGGACTAGCGAGAGGGACGAGCAGTACTTC.

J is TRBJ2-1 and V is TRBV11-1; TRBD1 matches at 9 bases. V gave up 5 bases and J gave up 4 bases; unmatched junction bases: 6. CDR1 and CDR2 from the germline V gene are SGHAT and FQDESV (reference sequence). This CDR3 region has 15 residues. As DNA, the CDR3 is TGTGCCAGCAGCCATCGGGACAGGGCGTACAATGAGCAGTTCTTC. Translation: CASSHRDRAYNEQFF. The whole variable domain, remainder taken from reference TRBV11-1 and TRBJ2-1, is EAEVAQSPRYKITEKSQAVAFWCDPISGHATLYWYRQILGQGPELLVQFQDESVVDDSQLPKDRFSAERLKGVDSTLKIQPAELGDSAMYLCASSHRDRAYNEQFFGPGTRLTVL.

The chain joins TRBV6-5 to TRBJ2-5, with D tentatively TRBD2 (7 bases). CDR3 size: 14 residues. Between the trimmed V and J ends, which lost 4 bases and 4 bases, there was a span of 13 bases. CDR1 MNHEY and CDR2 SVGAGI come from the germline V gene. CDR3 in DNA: TGTGCCAGCAGTTTCTCCGCGGGGGCAGAGACCCAGTACTTC. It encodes CASSFSAGAETQYF.

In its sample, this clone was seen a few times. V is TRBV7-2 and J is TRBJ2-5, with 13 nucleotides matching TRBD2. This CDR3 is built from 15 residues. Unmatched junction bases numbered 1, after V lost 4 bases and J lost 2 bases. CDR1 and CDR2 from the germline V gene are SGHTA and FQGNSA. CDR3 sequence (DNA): TGTGCCAGCAGCTGGACTAGCGGGGGACAAGAGACCCAGTACTTC. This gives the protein CASSWTSGGQETQYF.

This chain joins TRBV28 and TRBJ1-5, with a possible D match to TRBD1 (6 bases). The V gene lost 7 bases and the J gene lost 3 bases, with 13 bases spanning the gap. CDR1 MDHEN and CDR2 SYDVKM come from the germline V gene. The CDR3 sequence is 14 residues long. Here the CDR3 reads CASTQGQHNQPQHF. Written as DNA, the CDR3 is TGTGCCAGCACCCAGGGGCAGCACAATCAGCCCCAGCATTTT.

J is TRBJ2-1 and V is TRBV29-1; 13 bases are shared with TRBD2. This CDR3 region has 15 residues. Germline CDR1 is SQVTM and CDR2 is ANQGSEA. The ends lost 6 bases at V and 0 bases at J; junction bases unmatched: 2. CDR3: CSVTSGGSSYNEQFF. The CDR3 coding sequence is TGCAGCGTGACTAGCGGGGGGAGCTCCTACAATGAGCAGTTCTTC.

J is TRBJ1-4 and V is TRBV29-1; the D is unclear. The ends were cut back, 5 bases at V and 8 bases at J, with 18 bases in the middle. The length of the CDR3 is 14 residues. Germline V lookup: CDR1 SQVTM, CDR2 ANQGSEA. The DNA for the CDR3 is TGCAGCGTTAGCCCTCTGGAGGGAGGAGAAAAACTGTTTTTT. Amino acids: CSVSPLEGGEKLFF.

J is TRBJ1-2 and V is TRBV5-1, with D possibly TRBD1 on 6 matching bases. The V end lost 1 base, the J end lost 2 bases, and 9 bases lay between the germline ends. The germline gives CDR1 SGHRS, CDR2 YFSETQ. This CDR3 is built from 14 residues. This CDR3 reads CASSLYTGNYGYTF. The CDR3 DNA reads TGCGCCAGCAGCTTGTATACAGGGAACTATGGCTACACCTTC. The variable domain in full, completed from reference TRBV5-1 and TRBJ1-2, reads KAGVTQTPRYLIKTRGQQVTLSCSPISGHRSVSWYQQTPGQGLQFLFEYFSETQRNKGNFPGRFSGRQFSNSRSEMNVSTLELGDSALYLCASSLYTGNYGYTFGSGTRLTVV.

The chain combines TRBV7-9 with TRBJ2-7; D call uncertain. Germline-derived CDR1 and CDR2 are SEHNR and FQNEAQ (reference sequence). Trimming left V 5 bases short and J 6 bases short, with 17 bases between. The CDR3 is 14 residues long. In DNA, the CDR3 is TGTGCCAGCAGCCCGACCCGGCCGGACGGCGAGCAGTACTTC. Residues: CASSPTRPDGEQYF. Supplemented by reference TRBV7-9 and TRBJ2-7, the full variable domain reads DTGVSQNPRHKITKRGQNVTFRCDPISEHNRLYWYRQTLGQGPEFLTYFQNEAQLEKSRLLSDRFSAERPKGSFSTLEIQRTEQGDSAMYLCASSPTRPDGEQYFGPGTRLTVT.

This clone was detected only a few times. CDR3 in DNA: TGCGCCAGCAGCCAACCTGGTAAAGGACAGGGGGTAGGAGAGACCCAGTACTTC. This encodes CASSQPGKGQGVGETQYF. This chain uses TRBV4-1 with TRBJ2-5; TRBD1 agrees at 10 bases. V gave up 2 bases and J gave up 4 bases; unmatched junction bases: 13. The CDR3 is 18 amino acids. The germline V gene encodes CDR1 MGHRA and CDR2 YSYEKL.

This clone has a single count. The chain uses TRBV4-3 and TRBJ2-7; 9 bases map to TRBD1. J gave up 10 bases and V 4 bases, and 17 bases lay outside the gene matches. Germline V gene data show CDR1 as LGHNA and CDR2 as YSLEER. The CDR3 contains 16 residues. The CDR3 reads CASSRDGTGSRRRQYF. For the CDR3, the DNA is TGCGCCAGCAGCCGGGATGGGACAGGGTCTCGGCGAAGACAGTACTTC.

The CDR3 spells CASSGTRAGPSYEQYF. Here the CDR3 DNA reads TGTGCCAGCAGTGGTACCCGGGCAGGGCCTAGCTACGAGCAGTACTTC. The chain employs TRBV2 and TRBJ2-7; D may be TRBD1 (5 bases). CDR1 and CDR2 from the germline V gene are SNHLY and FYNNEI. Trimming took 4 bases from V and 3 from J, leaving 19 bases between them. CDR3 length equals 16 residues.

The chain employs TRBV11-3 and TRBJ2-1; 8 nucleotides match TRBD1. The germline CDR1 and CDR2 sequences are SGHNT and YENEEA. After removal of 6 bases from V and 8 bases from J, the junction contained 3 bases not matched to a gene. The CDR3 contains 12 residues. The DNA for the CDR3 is TGTGCCAGCAGTGACAGGGGTGATGAGCAGTTCTTC. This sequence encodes CASSDRGDEQFF.

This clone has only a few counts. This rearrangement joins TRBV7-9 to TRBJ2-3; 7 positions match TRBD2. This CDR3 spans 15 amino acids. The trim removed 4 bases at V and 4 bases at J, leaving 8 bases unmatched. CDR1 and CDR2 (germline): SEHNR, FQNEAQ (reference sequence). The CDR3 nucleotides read TGTGCCAGCAGCTACGGCGGGAGAGAGGCAGATACGCAGTATTTT. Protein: CASSYGGREADTQYF.

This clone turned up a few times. This CDR3 is CASSGGTGDYEQFF. The CDR3 nucleotides are TGTGCCAGCAGCGGGGGGACAGGGGATTATGAGCAGTTCTTC. The chain employs TRBV9 and TRBJ2-1, with 10 positions matching TRBD1. Germline values: CDR1 SGDLS, CDR2 YYNGEE. The CDR3 covers 14 residues. The V and J ends lost 3 bases and 8 bases, in that order; junction bases with no gene match: 5. Complete variable domain (other parts from reference TRBV9 and TRBJ2-1): DSGVTQTPKHLITATGQRVTLRCSPRSGDLSVYWYQQSLDQGLQFLIQYYNGEERAKGNILERFSAQQFPDLHSELNLSSLELGDSALYFCASSGGTGDYEQFFGPGTRLTVL.

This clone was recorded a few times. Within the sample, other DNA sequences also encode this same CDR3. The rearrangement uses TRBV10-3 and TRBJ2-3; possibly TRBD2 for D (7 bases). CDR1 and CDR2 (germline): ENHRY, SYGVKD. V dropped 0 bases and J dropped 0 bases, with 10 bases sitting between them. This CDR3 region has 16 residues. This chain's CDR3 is CAISESGGPSTDTQYF. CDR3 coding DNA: TGTGCCATCAGTGAGTCGGGGGGGCCTAGCACAGATACGCAGTATTTT.

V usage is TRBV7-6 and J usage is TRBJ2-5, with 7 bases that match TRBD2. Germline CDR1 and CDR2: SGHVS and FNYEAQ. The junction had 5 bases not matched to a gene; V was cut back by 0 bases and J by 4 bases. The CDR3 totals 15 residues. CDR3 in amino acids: CASSLAREATETQYF. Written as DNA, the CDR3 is TGTGCCAGCAGCTTAGCCCGGGAGGCCACAGAGACCCAGTACTTC.

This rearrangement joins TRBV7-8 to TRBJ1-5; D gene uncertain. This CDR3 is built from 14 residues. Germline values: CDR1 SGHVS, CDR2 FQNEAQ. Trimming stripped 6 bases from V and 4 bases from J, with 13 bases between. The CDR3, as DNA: TGTGCCAGCAGTGGCCAGGCATTGAATCAGCCCCAGCATTTT. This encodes CASSGQALNQPQHF.

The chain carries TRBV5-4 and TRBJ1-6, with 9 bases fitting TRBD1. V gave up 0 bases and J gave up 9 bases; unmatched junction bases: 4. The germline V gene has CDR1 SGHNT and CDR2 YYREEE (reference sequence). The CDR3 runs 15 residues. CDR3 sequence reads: CASSLGGTGLSPLHF. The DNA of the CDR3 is TGTGCCAGCAGCTTGGGAGGGACAGGGCTTTCACCCCTCCACTTT.

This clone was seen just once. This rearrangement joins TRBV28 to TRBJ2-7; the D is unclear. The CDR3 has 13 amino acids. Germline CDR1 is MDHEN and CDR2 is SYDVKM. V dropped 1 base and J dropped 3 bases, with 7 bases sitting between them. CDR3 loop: CASSLLANYEQYF. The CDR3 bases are TGTGCCAGCAGTTTATTGGCAAACTACGAGCAGTACTTC.

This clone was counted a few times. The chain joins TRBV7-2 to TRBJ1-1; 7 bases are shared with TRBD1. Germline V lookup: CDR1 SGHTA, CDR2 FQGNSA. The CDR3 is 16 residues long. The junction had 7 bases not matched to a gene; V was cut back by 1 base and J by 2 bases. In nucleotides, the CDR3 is TGTGCCAGCAGCTTAGGGGGGACAGCCAGAAACACTGAAGCTTTCTTT. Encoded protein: CASSLGGTARNTEAFF.

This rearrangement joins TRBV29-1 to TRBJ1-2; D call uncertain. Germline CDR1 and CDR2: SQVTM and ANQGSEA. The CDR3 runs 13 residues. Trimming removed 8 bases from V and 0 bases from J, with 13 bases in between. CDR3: CSSGEWANYGYTF. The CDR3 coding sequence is TGCAGCTCCGGAGAATGGGCTAACTATGGCTACACCTTC.